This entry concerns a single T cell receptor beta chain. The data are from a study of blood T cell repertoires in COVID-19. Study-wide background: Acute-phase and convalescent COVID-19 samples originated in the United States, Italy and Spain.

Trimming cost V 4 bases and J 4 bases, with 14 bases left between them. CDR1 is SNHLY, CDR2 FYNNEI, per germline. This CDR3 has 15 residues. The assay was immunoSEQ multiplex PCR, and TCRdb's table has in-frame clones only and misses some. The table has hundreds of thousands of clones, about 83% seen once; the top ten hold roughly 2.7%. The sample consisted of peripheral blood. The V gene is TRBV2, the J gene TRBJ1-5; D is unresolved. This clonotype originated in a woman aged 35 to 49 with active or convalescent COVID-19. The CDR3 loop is CASSVARGENQPQHF. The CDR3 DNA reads TGTGCCAGCAGTGTTGCCCGGGGAGAGAATCAGCCCCAGCATTTT.